The TCR beta chain described here comes from a study of early T cells in non-severe SARS-CoV-2 infection. Tagging with unique molecular identifiers was applied to individual cDNA molecules. TCRdb called the 5' RACE reads again in MiXCR, with one record for every CDR3 protein. The sample includes around 27,000 distinct CDR3 sequences, 8.5% to 10% seen only once; the top ten take approximately 13%. This clonotype was recorded at least ten times. The CDR3 runs to 18 residues. Germline-derived CDR1 and CDR2 are GTSNPN and SVGIG (reference sequence). Losses at the gene ends were 3 bases for V and 0 bases for J; bases not matched to a gene: 9.

The chain couples TRBV30 to TRBJ2-6; 9 bases are a match to TRBD1. The sequence was obtained from an adult who was a healthcare worker with PCR-confirmed SARS-CoV-2 infection or an uninfected control (not recorded which). The sample consisted of whole blood. CDR3 residues: CAWSKSGTGISGANVLTF. CDR3 DNA: TGTGCCTGGAGCAAGTCCGGGACAGGGATCTCTGGGGCCAACGTCCTGACTTTC.